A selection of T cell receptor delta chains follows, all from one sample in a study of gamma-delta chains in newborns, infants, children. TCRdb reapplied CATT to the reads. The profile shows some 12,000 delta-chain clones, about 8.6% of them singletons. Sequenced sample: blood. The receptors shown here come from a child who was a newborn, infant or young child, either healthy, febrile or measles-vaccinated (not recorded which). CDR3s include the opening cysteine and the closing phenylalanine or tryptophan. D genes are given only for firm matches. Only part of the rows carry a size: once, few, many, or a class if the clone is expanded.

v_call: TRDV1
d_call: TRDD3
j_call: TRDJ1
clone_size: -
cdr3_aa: CALGRRSLGDIHTDKLIF
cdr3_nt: TGTGCTCTTGGCCGCAGGTCTTTGGGGGATATACACACCGATAAACTCATCTTT

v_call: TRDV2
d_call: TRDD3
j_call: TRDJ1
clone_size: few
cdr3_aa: CACDPVLGVLYTDKLIF
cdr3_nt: TGTGCCTGTGACCCTGTACTGGGGGTCCTGTACACCGATAAACTCATCTTT

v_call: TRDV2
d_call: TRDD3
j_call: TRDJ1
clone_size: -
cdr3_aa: CACDTPFVGDTSDKLIF
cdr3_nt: TGTGCCTGTGACACCCCTTTTGTGGGGGATACGTCCGATAAACTCATTTTT

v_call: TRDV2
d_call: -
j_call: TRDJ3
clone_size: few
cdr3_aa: CACDPLDPRDETWDTRQMFF
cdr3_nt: TGTGCCTGTGACCCCTTGGACCCCCGGGATGAAACCTGGGACACCCGACAGATGTTTTTC

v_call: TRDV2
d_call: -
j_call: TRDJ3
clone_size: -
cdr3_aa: CACDTGAATAWDTRQMFF
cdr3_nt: TGTGCCTGTGACACCGGGGCCGCCACGGCCTGGGACACCCGACAGATGTTTTTC

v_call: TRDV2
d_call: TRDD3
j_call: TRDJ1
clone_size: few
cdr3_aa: CACDTVGLGDMTRELIF
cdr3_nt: TGTGCCTGTGACACCGTTGGACTGGGGGATATGACGCGGGAACTCATCTTT

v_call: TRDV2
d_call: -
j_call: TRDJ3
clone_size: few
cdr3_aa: CACDTWGSSSWDTRQMFF
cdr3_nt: TGTGCCTGTGACACCTGGGGGTCTAGCTCCTGGGACACCCGACAGATGTTTTTC

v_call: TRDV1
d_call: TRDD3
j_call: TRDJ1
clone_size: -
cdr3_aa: CALGASLPTRGIRLDKLIF
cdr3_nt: TGTGCTCTTGGGGCCTCCCTTCCGACAAGGGGGATACGGTTAGATAAACTCATCTTT

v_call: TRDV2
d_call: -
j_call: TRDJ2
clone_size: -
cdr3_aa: CACDTVGGPLTAQLFF
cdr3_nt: TGTGCCTGTGACACCGTGGGGGGCCCTTTGACAGCACAACTCTTCTTT

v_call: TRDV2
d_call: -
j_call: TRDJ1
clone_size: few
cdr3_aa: CACDTVAPEADRLIF
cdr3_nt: TGTGCCTGTGACACCGTGGCCCCAGAGGCCGATAGACTCATCTTT

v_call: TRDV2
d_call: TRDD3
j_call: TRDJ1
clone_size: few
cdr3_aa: CACDTYWGSNSDTSVADKLIF
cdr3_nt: TGTGCCTGTGACACCTACTGGGGGAGCAATTCCGATACAAGTGTCGCCGATAAACTCATCTTT

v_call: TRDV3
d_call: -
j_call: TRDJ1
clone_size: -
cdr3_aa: CAFSYSLPTWVLGVDTDKLIF
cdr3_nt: TGTGCCTTCTCCTACTCCCTTCCTACCTGGGTACTGGGGGTGGACACCGATAAACTCATCTTT

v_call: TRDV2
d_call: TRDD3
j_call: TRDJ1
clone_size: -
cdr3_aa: CACEALTGGYTDKLIF
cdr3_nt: TGTGCCTGTGAGGCCCTTACTGGGGGATACACCGATAAACTCATCTTT

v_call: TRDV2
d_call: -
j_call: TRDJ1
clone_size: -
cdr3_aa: CACDPAGAALYPTDKLIF
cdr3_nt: TGTGCCTGTGACCCGGCGGGGGCCGCGTTGTACCCCACCGATAAACTCATCTTT

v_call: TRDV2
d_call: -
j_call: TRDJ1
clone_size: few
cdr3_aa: CACDPAGVSTTDKLIF
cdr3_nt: TGTGCCTGTGACCCGGCTGGGGTATCAACCACCGATAAACTCATCTTT

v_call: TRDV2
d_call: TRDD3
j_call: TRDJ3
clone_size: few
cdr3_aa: CACAKLGDTGVWDTRQMFF
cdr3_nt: TGTGCCTGTGCCAAACTGGGGGATACTGGCGTCTGGGACACCCGACAGATGTTTTTC

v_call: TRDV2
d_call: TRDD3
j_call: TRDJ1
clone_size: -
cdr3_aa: CACDNLGDYTDKLIF
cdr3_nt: TGTGCCTGTGACAACCTGGGGGATTACACCGATAAACTCATCTTT

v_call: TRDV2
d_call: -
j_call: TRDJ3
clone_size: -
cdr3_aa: CACDTAGSSSWDTRQMFF
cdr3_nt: TGTGCCTGTGACACCGCTGGGTCCAGCTCCTGGGACACCCGACAGATGTTTTTC

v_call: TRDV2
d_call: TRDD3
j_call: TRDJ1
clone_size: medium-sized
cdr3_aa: CACDPVLGAVYTDKLIF
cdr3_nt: TGTGCCTGTGACCCCGTACTGGGGGCCGTGTACACCGATAAACTCATCTTT

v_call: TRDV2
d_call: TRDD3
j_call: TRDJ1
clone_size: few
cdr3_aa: CACDVLGDSTDKLIF
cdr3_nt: TGTGCCTGTGACGTACTGGGGGACTCCACCGATAAACTCATCTTT

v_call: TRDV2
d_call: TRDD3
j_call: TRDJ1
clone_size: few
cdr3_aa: CACDAVLGDEYTDKLIF
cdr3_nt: TGTGCCTGTGACGCAGTACTGGGGGATGAGTACACCGATAAACTCATCTTT